Listed here are 19 T cell receptor beta chains from one sample, sequenced in a study of PD-1 blockade in mismatch repair-deficient tumors. The protocol was immunoSEQ multiplex PCR, while the TCRdb copy is restricted to in-frame clones and leaves out a portion. The sample lists over 75,000 clones, over 70% occurring once. The sequencing used peripheral blood, collected 12 weeks after starting pembrolizumab. These receptors were collected from an adult with mismatch repair-deficient cancer.

J is TRBJ2-5 and V is TRBV2; 7 nucleotides line up with TRBD2. The length of the CDR3 is 15 residues. Germline CDR1 and CDR2: SNHLY and FYNNEI. The trim removed 6 bases at V and 5 bases at J, leaving 12 bases unmatched. The DNA of the CDR3 is TGTGCCAGCAGGGCTCCGGCGACAGCGGGGGAGACCCAGTACTTC. It specifies CASRAPATAGETQYF. Complete variable domain (other parts from reference TRBV2 and TRBJ2-5): EPEVTQTPSHQVTQMGQEVILRCVPISNHLYFYWYRQILGQKVEFLVSFYNNEISEKSEIFDDQFSVERPDGSNFTLKIRSTKLEDSAMYFCASRAPATAGETQYFGPGTRLLVL.

The chain is built from TRBV10-3 and TRBJ1-5; D is undetermined. The V end was cut by 3 bases, the J end by 2 bases, with 11 bases between. The germline gives CDR1 ENHRY, CDR2 SYGVKD. The CDR3 is made up of 15 amino acids. CDR3 coding DNA: TGTGCCATCAGTGAAGATATATCCGGCAATCAGCCCCAGCATTTT. Its protein product is CAISEDISGNQPQHF.

Written as DNA, the CDR3 is TGTGCCACCAGCAGAGGGGCACCCGGGGGGCAGTTCTTC. Its translation: CATSRGAPGGQFF. This chain links TRBV15 with TRBJ2-1; a possible D gene is TRBD2 (6 bases). This CDR3 spans 13 amino acids. CDR1 and CDR2 (germline): LNHNV, YYDKDF (reference sequence). The V end was cut by 1 base, the J end by 12 bases, with 13 bases between.

In its sample, this clone was seen once. For the CDR3, the DNA is TGTGCCAGCAGCTTAGCGGCTTCTAGCCAAGAGACCCAGTACTTC. Translated, it gives CASSLAASSQETQYF. V usage is TRBV7-2 and J usage is TRBJ2-5; no reliable D call. The CDR3 extends over 15 amino acids. Germline V gene sequence: CDR1 SGHTA, CDR2 FQGNSA. Trimming left V 0 bases short and J 1 base short, with 9 bases between.

V gene TRBV7-2 combines with J gene TRBJ2-4, with D hard to call. V was cut by 1 base and J by 5 bases, with 12 bases left in between. The CDR3 is 15 amino acids. The V gene's germline CDR1 is SGHTA and CDR2 FQGNSA. The CDR3 reads CASSLGLGIENIQYF. CDR3 nucleotide sequence: TGTGCCAGCAGCTTAGGATTGGGCATTGAAAACATTCAGTACTTC.

The chain is built from TRBV28 and TRBJ2-7, with D uncertain. The germline V gene encodes CDR1 MDHEN and CDR2 SYDVKM. Trimming removed 4 bases at V and 3 bases at J, with 7 bases between. The CDR3 sequence is 12 residues long. The CDR3 DNA sequence: TGTGCCAGCAGTTCGAAAGACTACGAGCAGTACTTC. Translated: CASSSKDYEQYF.

The chain uses TRBV7-9 and TRBJ2-5; 12 nucleotides agree with TRBD2. The J segment lost 5 bases and the V segment lost 5 bases, leaving 9 bases of the junction unmatched. This CDR3 comprises 16 residues. The V gene's germline CDR1 is SEHNR and CDR2 FQNEAQ (reference sequence). The CDR3 region has the DNA TGTGCCAGCAGCCGTAGACTAGCGGGAGAAGGTGAGACCCAGTACTTC. This translates into CASSRRLAGEGETQYF. Combining the CDR3 with reference TRBV7-9 and TRBJ2-5 gives the whole variable domain DTGVSQNPRHKITKRGQNVTFRCDPISEHNRLYWYRQTLGQGPEFLTYFQNEAQLEKSRLLSDRFSAERPKGSFSTLEIQRTEQGDSAMYLCASSRRLAGEGETQYFGPGTRLLVL.

The CDR3 protein is CASTPTSGKTGELFF. In nucleotides, the CDR3 is TGTGCCAGCACTCCGACCAGCGGGAAGACCGGGGAGCTGTTTTTT. This rearrangement joins TRBV7-9 to TRBJ2-2, with TRBD2 identical over 7 bases. CDR1 is SEHNR and CDR2 is FQNEAQ in the germline V gene (reference sequence). V was clipped by 7 bases and J by 5 bases; unmatched bases: 10. The CDR3 is 15 amino acids.

The V gene is TRBV5-1, the J gene TRBJ2-5; 14 nucleotides align to TRBD2. The DNA end is more similar to TRBJ2-7, so the J call may be wrong. Germline V gene data show CDR1 as SGHRS and CDR2 as YFSETQ. The CDR3 loop spans 15 amino acids. Here the CDR3 DNA reads TGCGCCAGCAGCTCGGGGACTAGCGGGAGTTTCGAGCAGTACTTC. Translated: CASSSGTSGSFEQYF.

The rearrangement joins TRBV6-1 to TRBJ2-3; 7 positions match TRBD1. The ends lost 2 bases at V and 2 bases at J; junction bases unmatched: 4. Germline CDR1 reads MNHNS; CDR2 reads SASEGT. This CDR3 comprises 15 residues. The CDR3 loop is CASSELDRITDTQYF. In DNA form, the CDR3 reads TGTGCCAGCAGTGAACTGGACAGGATCACAGATACGCAGTATTTT.

The CDR3 nucleotides are TGCGCCAGCAGCCAAGGGGTTTTGTACGAGCAGTACTTC. This gives the protein CASSQGVLYEQYF. The V gene is TRBV4-1, the J gene TRBJ2-7, with no clear D. V was pared by 1 base and J by 4 bases, with 8 bases between. Germline CDR1 MGHRA, CDR2 YSYEKL. The CDR3 covers 13 residues.

The gene calls are TRBV5-1 and TRBJ1-5, with D perhaps TRBD1 (5 bases). The germline V and J ends were trimmed by 0 bases and 6 bases, with 10 bases remaining between them. The germline V gene encodes CDR1 SGHRS and CDR2 YFSETQ. The CDR3 loop spans 14 amino acids. For the CDR3, the DNA is TGCGCCAGCAGCTTGGGGGCGGGGGGTCAGCCCCAGCATTTT. Protein sequence: CASSLGAGGQPQHF.

This clone is a singleton in its sample. Relative to the germline gene, one junction end is altered; a read error may explain this. The chain employs TRBV7-9 and TRBJ2-7; weak D call: TRBD1 (6 bases). CDR1 and CDR2 from the germline V gene are SEHNR and FQNEAQ (reference sequence). This CDR3 is 14 amino acids long. The CDR3 reads CASSLQGSTYEQCF. The CDR3 DNA reads TGTGCCAGCAGCTTACAGGGGTCAACCTACGAGCAGTGCTTC.

This clone has a handful of counts. The rearrangement joins TRBV11-2 to TRBJ1-1; D gene unclear. The CDR3 is 13 amino acids. With 3 bases removed from V and 5 bases from J, the gap between germline ends came to 10 bases. The V gene's germline CDR1 is SGHAT and CDR2 FQNNGV. CDR3 protein: CASSFNGRTEAFF. The CDR3 DNA is TGTGCCAGCAGCTTTAATGGGAGGACTGAAGCTTTCTTT.

This chain connects TRBV6-5 to TRBJ1-3, with no clear D. Trimming shortened V by 5 bases and J by 4 bases, and 12 bases separated the two germline ends. CDR3 length: 14 residues. The germline CDR1 and CDR2 sequences are MNHEY and SVGAGI. The CDR3 coding sequence is TGTGCCAGCAGTCGTAGCGGGTCAGGAAACACCATATATTTT. Protein product: CASSRSGSGNTIYF.

The rearrangement joins TRBV21-1 to TRBJ2-7; the D call TRBD2 from the table was never checked on the DNA. TRBV21-1 is a pseudogene segment. The CDR3 loop spans 14 amino acids. The CDR3 coding sequence is TGTGCCAGCAGCAAAGTGCGGCAGGGAGGCGAGCAGTACTTC. This codes for CASSKVRQGGEQYF.

The chain combines TRBV2 with TRBJ2-2; the D gene is possibly TRBD2 (6 bases). The V end lost 3 bases, the J end lost 4 bases, and 12 bases lay between the germline ends. This CDR3 has 15 residues. Germline assignment: CDR1 SNHLY and CDR2 FYNNEI. The CDR3 spells CASSENGSGTGELFF. The DNA for the CDR3 is TGTGCCAGCAGTGAGAACGGGAGTGGCACCGGGGAGCTGTTTTTT.

This clone appeared once. The chain employs TRBV5-5 and TRBJ2-3; 11 bases match TRBD2. The CDR3 runs 16 residues. J gave up 4 bases and V 1 base, and 5 bases lay outside the gene matches. CDR1 and CDR2 from the germline V gene are SGHKS and YYEKEE (reference sequence). CDR3 in DNA: TGTGCCAGCAGCTTGACTTTAGCGGGAGGGGCAGATACGCAGTATTTT. Protein sequence: CASSLTLAGGADTQYF.

CDR3 DNA: TGTGCCAGCAGTGAATATCGGCAGGGTGTGACTAATGAAAAACTGTTTTTT. Translated, it gives CASSEYRQGVTNEKLFF. J is TRBJ1-4 and V is TRBV25-1, with D perhaps matching TRBD1 (5 bases). Germline V gene sequence: CDR1 MGHDK, CDR2 SYGVNS. The CDR3 totals 17 residues. V shed 0 bases and J shed 2 bases, with 13 bases lying between them.